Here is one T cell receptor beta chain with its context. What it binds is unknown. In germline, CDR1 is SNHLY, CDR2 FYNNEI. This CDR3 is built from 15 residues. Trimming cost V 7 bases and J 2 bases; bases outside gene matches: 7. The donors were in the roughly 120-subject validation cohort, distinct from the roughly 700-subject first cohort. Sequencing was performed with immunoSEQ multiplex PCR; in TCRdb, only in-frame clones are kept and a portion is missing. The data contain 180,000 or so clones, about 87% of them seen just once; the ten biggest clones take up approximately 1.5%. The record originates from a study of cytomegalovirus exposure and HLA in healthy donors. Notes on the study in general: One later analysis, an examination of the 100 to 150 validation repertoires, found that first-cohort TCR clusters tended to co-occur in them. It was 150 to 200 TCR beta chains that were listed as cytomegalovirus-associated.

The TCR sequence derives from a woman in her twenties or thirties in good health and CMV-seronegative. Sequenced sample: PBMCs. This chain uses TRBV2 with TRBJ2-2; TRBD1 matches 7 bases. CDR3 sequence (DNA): TGTGCCAGCATCCGCGACAGGGCCAACACCGGGGAGCTGTTTTTT. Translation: CASIRDRANTGELFF.